This passage covers 32 T cell receptor beta chains from one sample sequenced in a study of T cells after yellow fever vaccination. TCRdb called the 5' RACE reads again in MiXCR, with one record for every CDR3 protein. The data hold a few hundred thousand distinct CDR3 sequences, with roughly a sixth observed a single time. The specimen comprised PBMCs, sampled before the yellow fever booster vaccination. The receptor set was obtained from a man younger than 30 who received the YFV17D yellow fever vaccine.

This chain uses TRBV5-1 with TRBJ2-7; D tentatively fits TRBD1 or TRBD2 (6 bases each). V lost 5 bases to trimming and J lost 0 bases, with 9 bases between them. The CDR3 has 13 residues. Per the germline V gene, CDR1 is SGHRS and CDR2 is YFSETQ. The CDR3 nucleotides read TGCGCCAGCAGAGGGGGGAGCTCCTACGAGCAGTACGTC. Residues: CASRGGSSYEQYV.

V is TRBV11-3 and J is TRBJ2-1, with D maybe TRBD1 (5 bases). Germline lookup yields CDR1 SGHNT and CDR2 YENEEA. Trimming pared 0 bases from V and 6 bases from J, leaving 12 bases between. The CDR3 runs to 15 residues. This CDR3 is CASSLDFRGSNEQFF. The CDR3 nucleotides read TGTGCCAGCAGCTTAGATTTTAGGGGTAGCAATGAGCAGTTCTTC.

This chain uses TRBV20-1 with TRBJ1-6; 7 bases are shared with TRBD1. The germline gives CDR1 DFQATT, CDR2 SNEGSKA (reference sequence). This CDR3 is built from 13 residues. Trimming at V came to 6 bases and at J to 8 bases, leaving 7 bases not matched to a gene. The CDR3 region has the DNA TGCAGTGCCATCCGGGACAGTGATTCACCCCTCCACTTT. It specifies CSAIRDSDSPLHF.

The chain employs TRBV5-8 and TRBJ1-1; D is possibly TRBD1 (6 bases). Germline V gene sequence: CDR1 SGHTS, CDR2 YDEGEE. This CDR3 has 12 amino acids. Trimming removed 7 bases at V and 7 bases at J, with 14 bases between. The CDR3, as DNA: TGTGCCAGCCCTGGACAGAGGCTTGAAGCTTTCTTT. Translating gives CASPGQRLEAFF.

This clonotype was seen only a few times. The junction departs from the called germline gene at one end, perhaps through a read error. DNA of the CDR3: TGTGCTAGCAGCGCTAGGGTTCTGGGAGGGGAGAATGAGCAGTTCTTC. Protein: CASSARVLGGENEQFF. This chain joins TRBV7-7 and TRBJ2-1; 7 bases match TRBD2. CDR1 SSHAT and CDR2 FNYEAQ come from the germline V gene (reference sequence). There are 16 residues in the CDR3.

In this sample, this clonotype turned up many times. CDR3 in DNA: TGCGCCAGCAGCCCCAAAGCGGGGACCAGCTCCTACAATGAGCAGTTCTTC. Its protein product is CASSPKAGTSSYNEQFF. The V call is TRBV5-1, the J call TRBJ2-1, with 7 bases matching TRBD2. V shed 4 bases, J shed 0 bases, and the junction held 10 bases outside the gene matches. The V gene's germline CDR1 is SGHRS and CDR2 YFSETQ. The CDR3 spans 17 residues.

V is TRBV12-3 or TRBV12-4 and J is TRBJ1-1; D perhaps matches TRBD1 (5 bases). V was shortened by 0 bases and J by 5 bases, with 13 bases between the two germline ends. CDR3 length: 15 amino acids. CDR3 protein: CASSLALAGVTEAFF. CDR3 coding DNA: TGTGCCAGCAGTTTAGCGTTAGCGGGGGTGACTGAAGCTTTCTTT.

This clonotype has only a few counts. The V gene is TRBV7-8, the J gene TRBJ1-6, with D possibly TRBD1 on 5 matching bases. The CDR3 runs 18 residues. From germline, CDR1 is SGHVS and CDR2 FQNEAQ. V gave up 3 bases and J gave up 13 bases, with 28 bases separating them. CDR3 in DNA: TGTGCCAGCAGCTTGACTCTAAGTGGACTGACAGACAGACCTCCCCTCCACTTT. Translation gives CASSLTLSGLTDRPPLHF.

The chain is built from TRBV7-9 and TRBJ1-1; no firm D call. Per germline, CDR1 SEHNR and CDR2 FQNEAQ (reference sequence). The CDR3 extends over 14 amino acids. Trimming pared 5 bases from V and 4 bases from J, leaving 14 bases between. CDR3 sequence reads: CASSPPEGGTEAFF. The CDR3 DNA reads as TGTGCCAGCAGCCCTCCTGAGGGAGGCACTGAAGCTTTCTTT.

The chain joins TRBV29-1 to TRBJ1-3; D not resolved. The CDR3 has 16 amino acids. Trimming cost V 5 bases and J 6 bases, with 23 bases left between them. Per the germline V gene, CDR1 is SQVTM and CDR2 is ANQGSEA. DNA for the CDR3: TGCAGCGTTTGGTTCGAGCGCTCCCAGTCGGCAAACACCATATATTTT. As protein: CSVWFERSQSANTIYF. Drawing the rest from reference TRBV29-1 and TRBJ1-3, the complete variable domain is SAVISQKPSRDICQRGTSLTIQCQVDSQVTMMFWYRQQPGQSLTLIATANQGSEATYESGFVIDKFPISRPNLTFSTLTVSNMSPEDSSIYLCSVWFERSQSANTIYFGEGSWLTVV.

The chain links TRBV7-2 to TRBJ2-5; TRBD2 aligns across 9 bases. Germline V gives CDR1 SGHTA, CDR2 FQGNSA. Unmatched junction bases numbered 9, after V lost 5 bases and J lost 2 bases. The CDR3 spans 16 residues. The CDR3 coding sequence is TGTGCCAGCAGCCCCAGAGCTAGCGGGGTTCAAGAGACCCAGTACTTC. Amino acid sequence: CASSPRASGVQETQYF.

This clonotype occurred a few times. The V call is TRBV4-3, the J call TRBJ1-2; 9 bases align to TRBD1. The CDR3 covers 14 residues. Per germline, CDR1 LGHNA and CDR2 YSLEER. Trimming cost V 4 bases and J 5 bases; bases outside gene matches: 5. Written as DNA, the CDR3 is TGCGCCAGCAGCCTTGCGGACAGGGGATATGGCTACACCTTC. The encoded protein is CASSLADRGYGYTF.

This chain joins TRBV5-1 and TRBJ1-6, with a weak D call TRBD1 (6 bases). The CDR3 runs 16 residues. Trimming took 5 bases from V and 6 from J, leaving 18 bases between them. Germline CDR1 reads SGHRS; CDR2 reads YFSETQ. CDR3 residues: CASSKRGGDSNSPLHF. The CDR3 DNA sequence: TGCGCCAGCAGTAAGAGAGGGGGGGACTCTAATTCACCCCTCCACTTT.

This clonotype occurred many times. The chain joins TRBV12-3 or TRBV12-4 to TRBJ2-5; TRBD1 agrees at 10 bases. The CDR3 contains 15 residues. The junction had 6 bases not matched to a gene; V was cut back by 7 bases and J by 1 base. CDR3: CASTQWTGGQETQYF. Here the CDR3 DNA reads TGTGCCAGCACCCAATGGACAGGGGGCCAAGAGACCCAGTACTTC.

The rearrangement links TRBV5-1 to TRBJ2-2, with 12 positions matching TRBD2. In germline, CDR1 is SGHRS, CDR2 YFSETQ. V lost 2 bases to trimming and J lost 2 bases; unmatched junction nucleotides: 16. The CDR3 extends over 21 amino acids. The CDR3 reads CASSFVGGLAGTILNTGELFF. The CDR3 DNA sequence: TGCGCCAGCAGCTTCGTTGGCGGACTAGCGGGGACAATACTCAACACCGGGGAGCTGTTTTTT.

The chain couples TRBV27 to TRBJ2-4; no reliable D call. The V gene lost 2 bases and the J gene lost 7 bases, with 9 bases spanning the gap. The germline V gene encodes CDR1 MNHEY and CDR2 SMNVEV (reference sequence). CDR3 length: 13 amino acids. The CDR3 bases are TGTGCCAGCAGTTTAGGCTCCGGCAACATTCAGTACTTC. Amino acids: CASSLGSGNIQYF.

J is TRBJ2-7 and V is TRBV20-1, with a tentative D call TRBD2 (5 bases). The length of the CDR3 is 16 residues. V lost 0 bases to trimming and J lost 0 bases, with 15 bases between them. Germline V gives CDR1 DFQATT, CDR2 SNEGSKA (reference sequence). The CDR3 coding sequence is TGCAGTGCTAGAGAAGGAGGACTCGGAGGCTCCTACGAGCAGTACTTC. It is translated as CSAREGGLGGSYEQYF.

This clonotype was seen only a few times. The V gene is TRBV12-3 or TRBV12-4, the J gene TRBJ2-1, with D unclear. V was cut by 11 bases and J by 5 bases, with 13 bases left in between. The CDR3 sequence is 12 residues long. The CDR3, as DNA: TGTGCCGCCAGTGACGGCAACAATGAGCAGTTCTTC. Translating gives CAASDGNNEQFF.

The table lists this clonotype with many counts. V usage is TRBV11-2 and J usage is TRBJ2-7, with D possibly being TRBD1 (5 bases). Germline values: CDR1 SGHAT, CDR2 FQNNGV. Trimming took 4 bases from V and 4 from J, leaving 8 bases between them. The CDR3 spans 12 residues. The CDR3 loop reads CASSSRVYEQYF. CDR3 DNA: TGTGCCAGCAGCTCCAGGGTTTACGAGCAGTACTTC.

This clonotype was seen at least ten times. This chain connects TRBV20-1 to TRBJ2-7, with 9 bases matching TRBD2. The CDR3 has 15 residues. The V segment lost 3 bases and the J segment 0 bases; nucleotides outside the gene matches: 6. Germline V gene lookup returns CDR1 DFQATT and CDR2 SNEGSKA (reference sequence). The CDR3 nucleotides read TGCAGTGCTAGCAGACTAGCGGTGATCTCCTACGAGCAGTACGTC. It is translated as CSASRLAVISYEQYV.

This chain uses TRBV18 with TRBJ2-1; D is perhaps TRBD1 (5 bases). The CDR3 has 17 residues. CDR1 KGHSH and CDR2 LQKENI come from the germline V gene. The V and J ends lost 0 bases and 7 bases respectively, with 19 bases between them. The CDR3 coding sequence is TGTGCCAGCTCACCACCCTGGACAAACACCGCTTGGAATGAGCAGTTCTTC. It specifies CASSPPWTNTAWNEQFF.

This clonotype was observed a single time. The rearrangement links TRBV7-9 to TRBJ2-7, with D possibly TRBD2 on 6 matching bases. The CDR3 spans 17 residues. Germline-derived CDR1 and CDR2 are SEHNR and FQNEAQ (reference sequence). Trimming stripped 0 bases from V and 0 bases from J, with 15 bases between. Here the CDR3 DNA reads TGTGCCAGCAGCTTAGCGATGAGGGCGGGGAGCTCCTACGAGCAGTACTTC. Amino acids: CASSLAMRAGSSYEQYF.

The J gene is TRBJ2-1, the V gene TRBV4-2; 9 bases line up with TRBD1. The CDR3 runs to 15 residues. The J segment lost 5 bases and the V segment lost 0 bases, leaving 2 bases of the junction unmatched. Germline assignment: CDR1 LGHNA and CDR2 YNFKEQ. CDR3 sequence: CASSQDRTGDNEQFF. CDR3 coding DNA: TGTGCCAGCAGCCAAGATCGGACAGGGGACAATGAGCAGTTCTTC.

The chain employs TRBV5-1 and TRBJ1-1, with D perhaps TRBD1 (5 bases). The ends were cut back, 6 bases at V and 8 bases at J, with 14 bases in the middle. There are 12 residues in the CDR3. Germline values: CDR1 SGHRS, CDR2 YFSETQ. CDR3 residues: CASTERGTEAFF. The CDR3 nucleotides read TGCGCCAGCACCGAGAGGGGCACCGAAGCTTTCTTT. Together with reference TRBV5-1 and TRBJ1-1, the CDR3 gives the full variable domain: KAGVTQTPRYLIKTRGQQVTLSCSPISGHRSVSWYQQTPGQGLQFLFEYFSETQRNKGNFPGRFSGRQFSNSRSEMNVSTLELGDSALYLCASTERGTEAFFGQGTRLTVV.

In DNA, the CDR3 is TGTGCCACCCAGCGGGGGGGCCACGGGGAGCTGTTTTTT. This sequence encodes CATQRGGHGELFF. This chain uses TRBV24-1 with TRBJ2-2; the match to TRBD2 covers 10 bases. V lost 9 bases and J lost 7; bases outside the gene matches: 4. The CDR3 loop spans 13 amino acids. Germline V gene lookup returns CDR1 KGHDR and CDR2 SFDVKD.

This clonotype has more than one count but fewer than ten. The chain carries TRBV10-3 and TRBJ2-5; 9 bases line up with TRBD2. J gave up 5 bases and V 2 bases, and 3 bases lay outside the gene matches. This CDR3 is built from 14 residues. The germline V gene has CDR1 ENHRY and CDR2 SYGVKD. Here the CDR3 reads CAISELTSGETQYF. The CDR3 DNA is TGTGCCATCAGTGAGCTGACTAGCGGTGAGACCCAGTACTTC.

V and J are TRBV10-3 and TRBJ2-5, with TRBD2 identical over 9 bases. V trimming: 4 bases; J trimming: 1 base; junction bases outside the gene matches: 13. CDR1 is ENHRY, CDR2 SYGVKD, per germline. CDR3 length: 18 amino acids. The CDR3 DNA follows: TGTGCCATCAGTGGGATCCCCTCGACTAGCGGAATCCAAGAGACCCAGTACTTC. Translating gives CAISGIPSTSGIQETQYF.

This clonotype has more than one count but fewer than ten. This sequence joins TRBV6-5 and TRBJ2-1; a possible D gene is TRBD1 (6 bases). Trimming cost V 7 bases and J 3 bases, with 10 bases left between them. This CDR3 is 13 amino acids long. Germline CDR1 reads MNHEY; CDR2 reads SVGAGI. CDR3 amino acids: CASTGDIYNEQFF. Written as DNA, the CDR3 is TGTGCCAGCACTGGGGACATCTACAATGAGCAGTTCTTC.

This clonotype appeared a few times. The CDR3 sequence is CASSPRLAGEEETQYF. The CDR3 nucleotides are TGTGCCAGCAGCCCGAGACTAGCGGGGGAGGAAGAGACCCAGTACTTC. The chain has TRBV9 and TRBJ2-5; 12 positions agree with TRBD2. CDR3 length equals 16 residues. Looked up from germline, CDR1 is SGDLS and CDR2 is YYNGEE. V trimming: 4 bases; J trimming: 3 bases; junction bases outside the gene matches: 7.

This clonotype has more than one count but fewer than ten. This chain connects TRBV6-5 to TRBJ2-3; TRBD2 is a possible D gene (5 bases). V lost 6 bases to trimming and J lost 2 bases, with 9 bases between them. The CDR3 sequence is 13 residues long. The germline V gene has CDR1 MNHEY and CDR2 SVGAGI. DNA of the CDR3: TGTGCCAGCAGGCCGGGGTCCACAGATACGCAGTATTTT. As protein: CASRPGSTDTQYF.

The table lists this clonotype with a few counts. The genes are TRBV18 and TRBJ1-1; no clear D. This CDR3 spans 14 amino acids. The germline CDR1 and CDR2 sequences are KGHSH and LQKENI. The V gene lost 4 bases and the J gene lost 1 base, with 10 bases spanning the gap. The CDR3 reads CASSLGFPNTEAFF. The CDR3 DNA reads TGTGCCAGCTCACTGGGCTTCCCGAACACTGAAGCTTTCTTT.

The chain is built from TRBV7-9 and TRBJ2-5; 9 bases align to TRBD2. J was trimmed by 4 bases and V by 1 base; bases with no gene match: 13. This CDR3 is 18 amino acids long. Germline-derived CDR1 and CDR2 are SEHNR and FQNEAQ (reference sequence). CDR3 DNA sequence: TGTGCCAGCAGCTTAGAACGGGTAGCGGGGGCGTCTGGAGAGACCCAGTACTTC. The encoded protein is CASSLERVAGASGETQYF.